This passage covers 20 T cell receptor beta chains from one sample sequenced in a study of blood T cell repertoires in COVID-19. Assay used: immunoSEQ multiplex PCR; TCRdb lists only in-frame clones, some missing. The data show roughly 140,000 clones, 80% seen once. Sequences were obtained from peripheral blood. These receptors came from a man between 60 and 75 years old with acute or convalescent COVID-19.

This CDR3 reads CASSGLQGTIPGYTF. The DNA for the CDR3 is TGCGCCAGCAGCGGACTACAGGGGACGATTCCTGGCTACACCTTC. The chain employs TRBV5-1 and TRBJ1-2; 7 nucleotides match TRBD1. This CDR3 has 15 residues. Trimming removed 4 bases from V and 7 bases from J; junction bases left unmatched: 13. CDR1 and CDR2 from the germline V gene are SGHRS and YFSETQ.

The genes are TRBV6-2 or TRBV6-3 and TRBJ1-2, with unresolved D. CDR3 length: 13 amino acids. V shed 5 bases and J shed 4 bases, with 11 bases lying between them. Germline values: CDR1 MNHEY, CDR2 SVGEGT. CDR3 region: CASSVRLIYGYTF. Written as DNA, the CDR3 is TGTGCCAGCAGTGTTCGACTGATCTATGGCTACACCTTC.

This chain connects TRBV19 to TRBJ1-2, with 9 bases lining up with TRBD1. V lost 6 bases and J lost 3; bases outside the gene matches: 20. The CDR3 consists of 19 residues. CDR1 and CDR2 (germline): LNHDA, SQIVND (reference sequence). The CDR3 reads CASSLYTGGRVNSDYGYTF. CDR3 nucleotides: TGTGCCAGTAGCTTATACACAGGGGGCCGAGTAAATAGTGACTATGGCTACACCTTC.

The V call is TRBV5-4, the J call TRBJ1-2, with TRBD1 as a possible D gene (5 bases). The CDR3 runs to 13 residues. V lost 4 bases and J 4 bases, leaving 11 bases between the germline ends. Germline V CDR1 and CDR2: SGHNT, YYREEE (reference sequence). CDR3 in amino acids: CASSVDSFYGYTF. Written as DNA, the CDR3 is TGTGCCAGCAGCGTCGACAGTTTCTATGGCTACACCTTC.

The chain links TRBV24-1 to TRBJ2-3; TRBD2 matches at 12 bases. From germline, CDR1 is KGHDR and CDR2 SFDVKD. V lost 1 base to trimming and J lost 1 base; unmatched junction nucleotides: 14. The CDR3 covers 21 residues. In nucleotides, the CDR3 is TGTGCCACCAGTGATTTTACCCCAACCATAGGACTAGCGGGACGCACAGATACGCAGTATTTT. It encodes CATSDFTPTIGLAGRTDTQYF.

The V gene is TRBV29-1, the J gene TRBJ2-3; tentative D call: TRBD1 (6 bases). Germline V CDR1 and CDR2: SQVTM, ANQGSEA. V was cut by 8 bases and J by 4 bases, with 10 bases left in between. The CDR3 is made up of 11 amino acids. This CDR3 reads CSSSGADTQYF. The CDR3 DNA reads TGCAGCTCGTCAGGGGCAGATACGCAGTATTTT.

This chain links TRBV11-3 with TRBJ2-1; 10 nucleotides align to TRBD1. CDR1 is SGHNT, CDR2 YENEEA, per germline. V was clipped by 5 bases and J by 4 bases; unmatched bases: 8. This CDR3 is 16 amino acids long. The CDR3 DNA reads as TGTGCCAGCAGCATCCCGACAGGGGGCTATTACAATGAGCAGTTCTTC. It codes for CASSIPTGGYYNEQFF.

CDR3 nucleotides: TGCAGTGCTACAGGTCCCTATGGCTACACCTTC. Protein product: CSATGPYGYTF. This chain joins TRBV20-1 and TRBJ1-2; D gene ambiguous. The germline CDR1 and CDR2 sequences are DFQATT and SNEGSKA (reference sequence). Trimming removed 4 bases from V and 4 bases from J, with 7 bases in between. There are 11 residues in the CDR3.

The rearrangement joins TRBV4-3 to TRBJ2-5; 11 bases align to TRBD2. Germline V gives CDR1 LGHNA, CDR2 YSLEER. V lost 0 bases to trimming and J lost 7 bases; unmatched junction nucleotides: 4. This CDR3 is built from 15 residues. This CDR3 is CASSQDGLAGGTQYF. The CDR3 coding sequence is TGCGCCAGCAGCCAAGATGGGCTAGCGGGGGGGACCCAGTACTTC.

This sequence joins TRBV19 and TRBJ2-7, with D hard to call. The CDR3 runs to 15 residues. Germline assignment: CDR1 LNHDA and CDR2 SQIVND (reference sequence). The V end was cut by 1 base, the J end by 2 bases, with 12 bases between. This CDR3 reads CASSIGPERAYEQYF. CDR3 in DNA: TGTGCCAGTAGTATAGGACCGGAACGGGCCTACGAGCAGTACTTC.

This clone was detected only a few times. This chain connects TRBV5-1 to TRBJ1-5; TRBD1 matches 7 bases. Losses at the gene ends were 0 bases for V and 2 bases for J; bases not matched to a gene: 5. Germline values: CDR1 SGHRS, CDR2 YFSETQ. This CDR3 has 16 residues. The CDR3: CASSLGPTGGNQPQHF. The CDR3, as DNA: TGCGCCAGCAGCTTGGGCCCTACAGGGGGCAATCAGCCCCAGCATTTT.

This chain links TRBV9 with TRBJ2-7; 9 bases are shared with TRBD1. V was clipped by 3 bases and J by 3 bases; unmatched bases: 7. Germline V gene lookup returns CDR1 SGDLS and CDR2 YYNGEE. This CDR3 has 15 residues. CDR3 residues: CASSATGGGIYEQYF. Written as DNA, the CDR3 is TGTGCCAGCAGCGCAACAGGGGGCGGTATCTACGAGCAGTACTTC.

The count of this clone is one. The V gene is TRBV4-3, the J gene TRBJ2-3; D is undetermined. Germline CDR1 and CDR2: LGHNA and YSLEER. Trimming took 0 bases from V and 8 from J, leaving 12 bases between them. The CDR3 consists of 14 residues. For the CDR3, the DNA is TGCGCCAGCAGCCAAGATCGAGTCCTTGGTACGCAGTATTTT. Its protein is CASSQDRVLGTQYF.

The V and J genes are TRBV11-2 and TRBJ1-1; D may be TRBD1 (6 bases). The V end lost 5 bases, the J end lost 4 bases, and 20 bases lay between the germline ends. CDR3 length equals 16 residues. CDR1 and CDR2 (germline): SGHAT, FQNNGV. CDR3 amino acids: CASSPGDGGRGTEAFF. CDR3 coding DNA: TGTGCCAGCAGCCCAGGGGACGGTGGAAGAGGCACTGAAGCTTTCTTT.

The rearrangement uses TRBV2 and TRBJ1-4, with 7 positions matching TRBD1. The V gene end was trimmed by 9 bases and the J gene end by 0 bases; junction bases not matched to a gene: 1. CDR1 is SNHLY, CDR2 FYNNEI, per germline. CDR3 length: 13 residues. The CDR3 DNA reads TGTGCCAGTGGGACAGCAACTAATGAAAAACTGTTTTTT. This sequence encodes CASGTATNEKLFF. The whole variable domain, filled in from reference TRBV2 and TRBJ1-4, reads EPEVTQTPSHQVTQMGQEVILRCVPISNHLYFYWYRQILGQKVEFLVSFYNNEISEKSEIFDDQFSVERPDGSNFTLKIRSTKLEDSAMYFCASGTATNEKLFFGSGTQLSVL.

This chain joins TRBV29-1 and TRBJ1-2; D is possibly TRBD1 (5 bases). V lost 8 bases and J 5 bases, leaving 21 bases between the germline ends. This CDR3 has 14 amino acids. Germline V gives CDR1 SQVTM, CDR2 ANQGSEA. CDR3 in amino acids: CSIRAGGAQYGYTF. The CDR3 coding sequence is TGCAGCATTAGGGCAGGAGGGGCCCAATATGGCTACACCTTC.

The chain is built from TRBV11-3 and TRBJ2-1; D may be TRBD1 (5 bases). Germline V lookup: CDR1 SGHNT, CDR2 YENEEA. CDR3 size: 13 residues. The V and J ends lost 3 bases and 8 bases respectively, with 11 bases between them. CDR3 residues: CASSLGRADEQFF. Written as DNA, the CDR3 is TGTGCCAGCAGCTTGGGCAGGGCAGATGAGCAGTTCTTC.

This clone came up a few times. The V and J genes are TRBV5-5 and TRBJ1-1, with no clear D. V lost 6 bases and J 0 bases, leaving 12 bases between the germline ends. The CDR3 totals 14 residues. Germline loops: CDR1 SGHKS, CDR2 YYEKEE (reference sequence). Here the CDR3 DNA reads TGTGCCAGCATCCTATCGACTTTGAACACTGAAGCTTTCTTT. Its protein is CASILSTLNTEAFF.

The chain combines TRBV24-1 with TRBJ1-5, with TRBD1 matching over 7 bases. Germline CDR1 reads KGHDR; CDR2 reads SFDVKD. This CDR3 region has 15 residues. Germline trimming cut 2 bases from V and 6 bases from J; bases unmatched to any gene: 6. The CDR3 here is CATSDSGTVGQPQHF. The CDR3 DNA follows: TGTGCCACCAGTGATTCCGGGACAGTGGGTCAGCCCCAGCATTTT.

The chain uses TRBV24-1 and TRBJ2-1, with 7 bases aligning to TRBD2. The CDR3 extends over 15 amino acids. V was pared by 5 bases and J by 9 bases, with 12 bases of the junction left unmatched. CDR1 is KGHDR and CDR2 is SFDVKD in the germline V gene. The CDR3 coding sequence is TGTGCCACCAGTGTGGGAGGGGTAAGGAGTTTTGAGCAGTTCTTC. It encodes CATSVGGVRSFEQFF.